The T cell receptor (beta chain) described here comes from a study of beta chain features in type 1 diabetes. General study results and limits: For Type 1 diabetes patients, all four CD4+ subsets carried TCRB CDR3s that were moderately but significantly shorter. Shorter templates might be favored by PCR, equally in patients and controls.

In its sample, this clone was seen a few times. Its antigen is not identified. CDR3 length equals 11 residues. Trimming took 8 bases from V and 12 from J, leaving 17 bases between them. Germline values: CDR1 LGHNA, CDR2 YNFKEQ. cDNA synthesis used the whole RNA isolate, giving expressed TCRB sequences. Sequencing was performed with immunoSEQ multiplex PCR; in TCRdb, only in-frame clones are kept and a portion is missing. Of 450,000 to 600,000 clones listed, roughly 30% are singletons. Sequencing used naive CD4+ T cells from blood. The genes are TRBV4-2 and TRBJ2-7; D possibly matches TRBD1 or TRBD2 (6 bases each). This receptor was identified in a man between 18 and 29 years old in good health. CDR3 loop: CASAEGGTLYF. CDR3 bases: TGTGCCAGCGCTGAGGGGGGAACCCTGTACTTC.